This T cell receptor (beta chain) originates from a study of PD-1 blockade in classical Hodgkin lymphoma. Findings and caveats of the study: The CD4+ diversity rise by C4D1 was clearest in complete responders. Although disease activity or prior therapy may be involved, causes of the repertoire differences remain undefined.

The patients all showed relapse after autologous stem cell transplantation, while their brentuximab vedotin exposure varied. The germline V gene encodes CDR1 SQVTM and CDR2 ANQGSEA. There are 14 residues in the CDR3. Concerning this clone: Its antigen is as yet unknown. It differs at one base from a far larger clone, so likely a read error. In the same sample, other DNA sequences code for this CDR3.

The assay was immunoSEQ multiplex PCR, and TCRdb's table has in-frame clones only and misses some. The sample includes about 7,000 clones, 70% to 90% of them seen just once. This TCR derives from a human donor with classical Hodgkin lymphoma. V is TRBV29-1 and J is TRBJ1-1, with D uncertain. The material sequenced was peripheral blood mononuclear cells (PBMCs), taken at baseline. DNA for the CDR3: TGCAGCGCACTTGAACAGAGTCTGAACACTGAAGCCTTCTTT. It yields the protein CSALEQSLNTEAFF.